This T cell receptor beta chain was found in a study of blood T cells in healthy people across ages. Study outcomes and limitations: Diversity was higher, and naive CD4+ cells more numerous, in long-lived donors than in aged donors. PBMCs went unsorted, and a conclusive naive versus antigen-experienced comparison was therefore prevented.

A second PCR, run for roughly 7 to 11 cycles, used a sample-barcoded 5' primer plus a J-beta primer mix. All cDNA molecules were each tagged by a template-switch adaptor with 12 random nucleotides. TCRdb analysed the 5' RACE reads with MiXCR anew, one entry per CDR3 protein. The sample contains about a million distinct CDR3 sequences, around 54% of which appear only once. The germline V and J ends were trimmed by 7 bases and 3 bases, with 20 bases remaining between them. Per germline, CDR1 SGHKS and CDR2 YYEKEE (reference sequence). The CDR3 is 16 amino acids. Donor samples were obtained from healthy Caucasian individuals from Russia, aged about 6 to 95. With regard to this clonotype: Its antigen is unidentified.

The specimen was blood. This sequence was found in a woman aged 60-70 years in good health. This chain connects TRBV5-5 to TRBJ2-4; the D is unclear. CDR3 DNA sequence: TGTGCCAGCTCATCCGCGGAGTACCTAGTCAAAAACATTCAGTACTTC. Protein sequence: CASSSAEYLVKNIQYF. Full variable domain (missing parts from reference TRBV5-5 and TRBJ2-4): DAGVTQSPTHLIKTRGQQVTLRCSPISGHKSVSWYQQVLGQGPQFIFQYYEKEERGRGNFPDRFSARQFPNYSSELNVNALLLGDSALYLCASSSAEYLVKNIQYFGAGTRLSVL.